This T cell receptor beta chain was obtained from a study of cytomegalovirus exposure and HLA in healthy donors. 13 Jbeta primers and 60 Vbeta primers were used for the PCR. Libraries were prepared by immunoSEQ multiplex PCR; TCRdb keeps only in-frame clonotypes and omits some of them. The sample contains about 130,000 clones, 81% of which appear only once. This CDR3 region has 15 residues. This sequence joins TRBV21-1 and TRBJ1-5; the listed D gene, TRBD1, was not tested against the DNA. TRBV21-1 is reported as a pseudogene. This TCR came from a woman in her thirties or forties in good health and CMV-seropositive. Material for sequencing was PBMCs. CDR3 nucleotide sequence: TGTGCCAGCAGCACCGGGACAGGGGGCGGACAGCCCCAGCATTTT. It encodes CASSTGTGGGQPQHF.